One and the same sample provided the 30 T cell receptor beta chains below, sequenced in a study of shared clonotypes between healthy human individuals. Libraries were prepared by immunoSEQ multiplex PCR; TCRdb keeps only in-frame clonotypes and omits some of them. This table has nearly 750,000 clones, roughly two thirds appearing once. Sequences were obtained from memory CD4+ T cells sorted from blood. Subset: CD45RA-negative fraction. These receptors came from a woman under 40 in good health.

This clone was observed at least ten times. This rearrangement joins TRBV5-1 to TRBJ1-1; possible D gene TRBD1, 6 bases. Germline CDR1 is SGHRS and CDR2 is YFSETQ. The CDR3 totals 15 residues. V was clipped by 7 bases and J by 4 bases, with 20 bases between them. DNA for the CDR3: TGCGCCAGCCGGATGGGGGGGGCGATGGGCACTGAAGCTTTCTTT. This translates into CASRMGGAMGTEAFF.

The chain links TRBV7-8 to TRBJ2-5, with a possible D match to TRBD1 (6 bases). Germline CDR1 SGHVS, CDR2 FQNEAQ. The CDR3 spans 12 residues. Trimming removed 1 base from V and 11 bases from J, with 11 bases in between. CDR3 nucleotide sequence: TGTGCCAGCAGCTTAGAATACCAGGGGCAGTACTTC. It specifies CASSLEYQGQYF.

The chain joins TRBV5-4 to TRBJ1-2; 8 bases are a match to TRBD1. The germline V gene has CDR1 SGHNT and CDR2 YYREEE (reference sequence). Germline trimming cut 3 bases from V and 0 bases from J; bases unmatched to any gene: 7. CDR3 length: 16 amino acids. CDR3 bases: TGTGCCAGCAGCTCGGACAGGGACCAAGCTAACTATGGCTACACCTTC. Translation gives CASSSDRDQANYGYTF.

The chain links TRBV6-1 to TRBJ2-4; D remains unclear. The germline V and J ends were trimmed by 3 bases and 8 bases, with 20 bases remaining between them. CDR1 MNHNS and CDR2 SASEGT come from the germline V gene. The CDR3 sequence is 16 residues long. The CDR3 sequence: CASSEVPAVKGDIQYF. Written as DNA, the CDR3 is TGTGCCAGCAGTGAGGTGCCCGCGGTTAAAGGCGACATTCAGTACTTC.

A word on this clone: A much larger clone differs by one base, so this may be a read error. The same CDR3 is also encoded by other DNA sequences in this sample. The V gene is TRBV18, the J gene TRBJ1-5; D is uncertain. Germline assignment: CDR1 KGHSH and CDR2 LQKENI. V was trimmed by 2 bases and J by 4 bases, leaving 6 bases between them. This CDR3 is built from 13 residues. The CDR3 reads CASSPGQNQPQHF. CDR3 nucleotides: TGTGCCAGCTCACCAGGGCAGAATCAGCCCCAGCATTTT.

The CDR3 nucleotides read TGTGCCAGCAGTTCTCGATTTAGTCCAGATACGCAGTATTTT. It yields the protein CASSSRFSPDTQYF. The gene calls are TRBV28 and TRBJ2-3; no reliable D call. The germline CDR1 and CDR2 sequences are MDHEN and SYDVKM. The CDR3 covers 14 residues. Trimming took off 4 bases at V and 4 bases at J, with 12 bases between the two ends. Based on the CDR3 plus reference TRBV28 and TRBJ2-3, the full variable domain is DVKVTQSSRYLVKRTGEKVFLECVQDMDHENMFWYRQDPGLGLRLIYFSYDVKMKEKGDIPEGYSVSREKKERFSLILESASTNQTSMYLCASSSRFSPDTQYFGPGTRLTVL.

The chain links TRBV27 to TRBJ2-2; the D is unclear. Germline-derived CDR1 and CDR2 are MNHEY and SMNVEV (reference sequence). Trimming took off 2 bases at V and 2 bases at J, with 3 bases between the two ends. The CDR3 has 13 amino acids. DNA for the CDR3: TGTGCCAGCAGTTTAGGTAACACCGGGGAGCTGTTTTTT. This gives the protein CASSLGNTGELFF.

The chain joins TRBV5-4 to TRBJ2-7; D is possibly TRBD1 or TRBD2 (5 bases each). This CDR3 contains 12 residues. V dropped 7 bases and J dropped 5 bases, with 13 bases sitting between them. Looked up from germline, CDR1 is SGHNT and CDR2 is YYREEE (reference sequence). As DNA, the CDR3 is TGTGCCAGCGAGGGCAGGGCCCACGAGCAGTACTTC. The encoded protein is CASEGRAHEQYF.

The J gene is TRBJ1-5, the V gene TRBV7-9, with D hard to call. Germline V gene sequence: CDR1 SEHNR, CDR2 FQNEAQ (reference sequence). The CDR3 spans 15 residues. Between the trimmed V and J ends, which lost 4 bases and 2 bases, there was a span of 12 bases. The CDR3: CASSYGGHGNQPQHF. CDR3 sequence (DNA): TGTGCCAGCAGCTATGGCGGGCATGGCAATCAGCCCCAGCATTTT.

This rearrangement joins TRBV27 to TRBJ2-5, with D possibly being TRBD1 (6 bases). V gave up 5 bases and J gave up 2 bases, with 18 bases separating them. The CDR3 is 16 amino acids. Germline CDR1 is MNHEY and CDR2 is SMNVEV (reference sequence). The CDR3 loop is CASSNPGQSPQETQYF. CDR3 bases: TGTGCCAGCAGTAACCCCGGACAGAGTCCACAAGAGACCCAGTACTTC.

The rearrangement uses TRBV28 and TRBJ2-7; 11 positions match TRBD1. The germline V gene encodes CDR1 MDHEN and CDR2 SYDVKM. V shed 6 bases and J 4 bases; nucleotides not matched to a gene: 5. This CDR3 is 14 amino acids long. The CDR3 DNA follows: TGTGCCAGCAGATGGGGACAGGGGGGATACGAGCAGTACTTC. Its translation: CASRWGQGGYEQYF. Variable domain in full (rest from reference TRBV28 and TRBJ2-7): DVKVTQSSRYLVKRTGEKVFLECVQDMDHENMFWYRQDPGLGLRLIYFSYDVKMKEKGDIPEGYSVSREKKERFSLILESASTNQTSMYLCASRWGQGGYEQYFGPGTRLTVT.

This chain uses TRBV19 with TRBJ2-3, with 11 bases matching TRBD2. J gave up 2 bases and V 6 bases, and 4 bases lay outside the gene matches. Germline CDR1 is LNHDA and CDR2 is SQIVND (reference sequence). The CDR3 extends over 15 amino acids. The CDR3, as DNA: TGTGCCAGTAGCCTGGGACTAGCGGCCACAGATACGCAGTATTTT. It codes for CASSLGLAATDTQYF.

This clone was detected many times. V and J are TRBV6-1 and TRBJ2-1; the D is unclear. The CDR3 length is 15 residues. Trimming shortened V by 7 bases and J by 6 bases, and 19 bases separated the two germline ends. Germline CDR1 and CDR2: MNHNS and SASEGT. The CDR3 sequence: CASTSSLFGINEQFF. CDR3 bases: TGTGCCAGCACAAGTAGTCTTTTCGGTATCAATGAGCAGTTCTTC.

This chain uses TRBV5-1 with TRBJ2-7; D unclear. CDR1 is SGHRS and CDR2 is YFSETQ in the germline V gene. Trimming removed 0 bases from V and 5 bases from J, with 15 bases in between. This CDR3 region has 15 residues. The CDR3 spells CASSLEQVLPNEQYF. As DNA, the CDR3 is TGCGCCAGCAGCTTGGAGCAAGTCCTTCCGAACGAGCAGTACTTC.

The gene calls are TRBV10-1 and TRBJ2-2; D is possibly TRBD1 (6 bases). The V end lost 3 bases, the J end lost 5 bases, and 10 bases lay between the germline ends. Germline V gene lookup returns CDR1 WNHNN and CDR2 SYGVQD (reference sequence). The CDR3 runs 14 residues. The CDR3 nucleotides read TGCGCCAGCAGTGACAGGGGACGTACCGGGGAGCTGTTTTTT. Its protein is CASSDRGRTGELFF.

V is TRBV28 and J is TRBJ1-1; D unresolved. V was trimmed by 8 bases and J by 5 bases, leaving 21 bases between them. Germline CDR1 MDHEN, CDR2 SYDVKM. CDR3 length: 15 residues. This chain's CDR3 is CASRSDGRSWTEAFF. CDR3 nucleotides: TGTGCCAGCCGATCCGATGGCAGGTCCTGGACTGAAGCTTTCTTT.

This chain joins TRBV7-2 and TRBJ1-2, with 9 bases lining up with TRBD1. V lost 5 bases and J lost 7; bases outside the gene matches: 8. The CDR3 totals 14 residues. Germline CDR1 reads SGHTA; CDR2 reads FQGNSA. CDR3 sequence reads: CASSMTGTGSGYTF. The CDR3, as DNA: TGTGCCAGCAGCATGACCGGGACAGGGTCTGGCTACACCTTC.

This rearrangement joins TRBV5-4 to TRBJ2-3, with D perhaps given as TRBD1 or TRBD2 (6 bases each). This CDR3 is built from 15 residues. Germline V CDR1 and CDR2: SGHNT, YYREEE (reference sequence). V lost 0 bases and J lost 5, with 13 bases in between. CDR3 coding DNA: TGTGCCAGCAGCTTGGCCGGAGGGGGACAAGATACGCAGTATTTT. Translated: CASSLAGGGQDTQYF.

V usage is TRBV7-8 and J usage is TRBJ1-5; weak D call: TRBD1 (6 bases). The germline V gene has CDR1 SGHVS and CDR2 FQNEAQ. Trimming removed 4 bases at V and 0 bases at J, with 13 bases between. CDR3 length equals 16 residues. CDR3 sequence: CASSSDSRYSNQPQHF. CDR3 DNA sequence: TGTGCCAGCAGCTCGGACAGTAGATATAGCAATCAGCCCCAGCATTTT. Filled out from reference TRBV7-8 and TRBJ1-5, the complete variable domain reads GAGVSQSPRYKVAKRGQDVALRCDPISGHVSLFWYQQALGQGPEFLTYFQNEAQLDKSGLPSDRFFAERPEGSVSTLKIQRTQQEDSAVYLCASSSDSRYSNQPQHFGDGTRLSIL.

The V and J genes are TRBV5-8 and TRBJ2-1, with 9 bases lining up with TRBD2. CDR1 is SGHTS, CDR2 YDEGEE, per germline. Germline trimming cut 1 base from V and 8 bases from J; bases unmatched to any gene: 7. The CDR3 sequence is 15 residues long. DNA for the CDR3: TGTGCCAGCAGCTTGTGGGCTAGCGGGAACTATGAGCAGTTCTTC. Protein product: CASSLWASGNYEQFF.

The chain couples TRBV19 to TRBJ2-2; 8 nucleotides match TRBD1. CDR1 and CDR2 from the germline V gene are LNHDA and SQIVND (reference sequence). J was trimmed by 4 bases and V by 2 bases; bases with no gene match: 9. This CDR3 contains 17 residues. The CDR3 loop is CASSITRGQGGTGELFF. The CDR3 DNA is TGTGCCAGTAGTATAACCCGAGGACAGGGAGGCACCGGGGAGCTGTTTTTT.

The gene calls are TRBV4-1 and TRBJ2-5, with D uncertain. With 1 base removed from V and 5 bases from J, the gap between germline ends came to 14 bases. The CDR3 spans 15 residues. Germline V lookup: CDR1 MGHRA, CDR2 YSYEKL. The CDR3 DNA sequence: TGCGCCAGCAGCCAAGGCTTAGGCGACATGGAGACCCAGTACTTC. It specifies CASSQGLGDMETQYF.

The V call is TRBV5-8, the J call TRBJ2-1; a possible D gene is TRBD2 (5 bases). CDR1 and CDR2 from the germline V gene are SGHTS and YDEGEE. V lost 2 bases, J lost 6 bases, and 9 bases lay in between. This CDR3 is built from 13 residues. CDR3 nucleotides: TGTGCCAGCAGCTTTCGGAGGAGCAATGAGCAGTTCTTC. It codes for CASSFRRSNEQFF.

CDR3 loop: CATSRDRAVNSPLHF. DNA for the CDR3: TGTGCCACCAGCAGAGATCGTGCGGTGAATTCACCCCTCCACTTT. V usage is TRBV15 and J usage is TRBJ1-6, with unresolved D. The V and J ends lost 0 bases and 7 bases respectively, with 10 bases between them. Germline V gene data show CDR1 as LNHNV and CDR2 as YYDKDF (reference sequence). CDR3 length: 15 residues.

The rearrangement uses TRBV27 and TRBJ2-1, with 9 bases lining up with TRBD1. The CDR3 length is 15 residues. Germline trimming cut 5 bases from V and 4 bases from J; bases unmatched to any gene: 6. Germline CDR1 is MNHEY and CDR2 is SMNVEV (reference sequence). CDR3 DNA: TGTGCCAGCAGTACTACAGGGGGCTCTTACAATGAGCAGTTCTTC. The encoded protein is CASSTTGGSYNEQFF.

This sequence joins TRBV5-1 and TRBJ2-1; TRBD2 matches 10 bases. The CDR3 runs to 16 residues. V lost 0 bases to trimming and J lost 4 bases; unmatched junction nucleotides: 4. Looked up from germline, CDR1 is SGHRS and CDR2 is YFSETQ. For the CDR3, the DNA is TGCGCCAGCAGCTTGGCTAGCGGGAGCGGATACAATGAGCAGTTCTTC. Protein: CASSLASGSGYNEQFF.

The chain is built from TRBV28 and TRBJ1-4; D is perhaps TRBD1 (5 bases). Germline CDR1 MDHEN, CDR2 SYDVKM. Trimming pared 6 bases from V and 0 bases from J, leaving 11 bases between. The CDR3 consists of 15 residues. CDR3 loop: CASSQGGSTNEKLFF. For the CDR3, the DNA is TGTGCCAGCAGCCAGGGCGGTTCAACTAATGAAAAACTGTTTTTT. Using reference TRBV28 and TRBJ1-4 for the parts outside the CDR3, the full variable domain is DVKVTQSSRYLVKRTGEKVFLECVQDMDHENMFWYRQDPGLGLRLIYFSYDVKMKEKGDIPEGYSVSREKKERFSLILESASTNQTSMYLCASSQGGSTNEKLFFGSGTQLSVL.

A remark on this clone: This specimen includes other DNA sequences encoding the same CDR3. V and J are TRBV6-1 and TRBJ2-7; TRBD1 or TRBD2 may be the D gene (5 bases each). The germline CDR1 and CDR2 sequences are MNHNS and SASEGT. The CDR3 is 13 amino acids. The V gene lost 6 bases and the J gene lost 2 bases, with 11 bases spanning the gap. CDR3 in amino acids: CASRRDGAYEQYF. The CDR3 DNA follows: TGTGCCAGCAGACGGGACGGGGCCTACGAGCAGTACTTC.

The chain joins TRBV7-6 to TRBJ2-5; possibly TRBD2 for D (5 bases). The CDR3 contains 16 residues. Per the germline V gene, CDR1 is SGHVS and CDR2 is FNYEAQ. Trimming stripped 3 bases from V and 5 bases from J, with 19 bases between. The CDR3 spells CASSLRGGQRSETQYF. Written as DNA, the CDR3 is TGTGCCAGCAGCTTGCGTGGCGGGCAGCGCTCGGAGACCCAGTACTTC.

The chain is built from TRBV19 and TRBJ2-3; D gene uncertain. Germline V gene data show CDR1 as LNHDA and CDR2 as SQIVND (reference sequence). Trimming removed 3 bases from V and 3 bases from J, with 7 bases in between. The CDR3 runs to 13 residues. CDR3 nucleotides: TGTGCCAGTAGTATCGCAGGAACAGATACGCAGTATTTT. Its protein is CASSIAGTDTQYF.